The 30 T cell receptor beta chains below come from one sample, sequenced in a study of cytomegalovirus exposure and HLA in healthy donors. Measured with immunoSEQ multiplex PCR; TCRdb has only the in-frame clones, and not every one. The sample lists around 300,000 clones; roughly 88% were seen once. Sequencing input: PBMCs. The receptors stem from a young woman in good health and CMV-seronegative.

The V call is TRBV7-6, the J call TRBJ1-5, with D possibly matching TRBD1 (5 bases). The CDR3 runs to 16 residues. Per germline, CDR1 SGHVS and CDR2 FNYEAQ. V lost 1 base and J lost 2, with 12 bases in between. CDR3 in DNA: TGTGCCAGCAGCTTAGGTAGGCAGGGCGGCAATCAGCCCCAGCATTTT. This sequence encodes CASSLGRQGGNQPQHF.

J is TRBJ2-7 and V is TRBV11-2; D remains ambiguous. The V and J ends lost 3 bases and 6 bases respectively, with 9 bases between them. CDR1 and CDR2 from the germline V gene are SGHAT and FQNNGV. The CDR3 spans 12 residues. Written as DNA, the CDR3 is TGTGCCAGCAGCTTCGACGGCGGCGAGCAGTACTTC. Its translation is CASSFDGGEQYF.

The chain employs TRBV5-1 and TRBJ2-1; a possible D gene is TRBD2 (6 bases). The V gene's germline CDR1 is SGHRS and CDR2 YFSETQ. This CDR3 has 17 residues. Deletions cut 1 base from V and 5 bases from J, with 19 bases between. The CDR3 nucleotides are TGCGCCAGCAGCTTGTCAGCAATCCGGACTAAGAACAATGAGCAGTTCTTC. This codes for CASSLSAIRTKNNEQFF.

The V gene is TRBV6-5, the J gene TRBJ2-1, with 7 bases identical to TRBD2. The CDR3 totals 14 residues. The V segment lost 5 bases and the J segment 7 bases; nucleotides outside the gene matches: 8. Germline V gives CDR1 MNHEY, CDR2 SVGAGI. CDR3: CASSRPGRINEQFF. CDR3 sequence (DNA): TGTGCCAGCAGTCGTCCCGGGAGGATAAATGAGCAGTTCTTC.

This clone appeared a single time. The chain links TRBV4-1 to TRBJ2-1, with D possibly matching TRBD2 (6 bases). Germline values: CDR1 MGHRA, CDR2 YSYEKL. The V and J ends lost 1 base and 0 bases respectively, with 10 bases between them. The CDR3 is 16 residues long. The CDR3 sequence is CASSQVTGSSYNEQFF. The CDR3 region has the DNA TGCGCCAGCAGCCAAGTCACCGGGAGCTCCTACAATGAGCAGTTCTTC.

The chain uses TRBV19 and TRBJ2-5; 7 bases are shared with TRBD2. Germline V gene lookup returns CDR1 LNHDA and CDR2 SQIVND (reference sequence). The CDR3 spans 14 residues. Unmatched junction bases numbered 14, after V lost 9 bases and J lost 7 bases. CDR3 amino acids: CASQISGREGTQYF. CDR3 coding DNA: TGTGCCAGCCAGATAAGTGGCAGGGAGGGGACCCAGTACTTC.

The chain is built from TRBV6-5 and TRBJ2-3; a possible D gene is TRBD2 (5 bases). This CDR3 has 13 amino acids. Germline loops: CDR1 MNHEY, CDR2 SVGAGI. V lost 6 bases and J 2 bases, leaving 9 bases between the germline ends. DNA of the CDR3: TGTGCCAGCAGCCGCGGGCCCACAGATACGCAGTATTTT. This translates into CASSRGPTDTQYF.

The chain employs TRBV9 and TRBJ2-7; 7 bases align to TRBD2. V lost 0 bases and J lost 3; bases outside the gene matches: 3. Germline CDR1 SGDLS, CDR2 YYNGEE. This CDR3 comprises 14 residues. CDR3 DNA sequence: TGTGCCAGCAGCGTAGCGGGAGGAGGCTACGAGCAGTACTTC. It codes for CASSVAGGGYEQYF.

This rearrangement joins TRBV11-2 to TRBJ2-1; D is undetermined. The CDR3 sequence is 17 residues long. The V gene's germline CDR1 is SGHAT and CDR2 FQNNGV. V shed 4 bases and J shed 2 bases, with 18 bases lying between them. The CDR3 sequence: CASSSSSALHPYNEQFF. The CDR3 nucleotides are TGTGCCAGCAGCTCCTCAAGCGCGCTCCACCCCTACAATGAGCAGTTCTTC.

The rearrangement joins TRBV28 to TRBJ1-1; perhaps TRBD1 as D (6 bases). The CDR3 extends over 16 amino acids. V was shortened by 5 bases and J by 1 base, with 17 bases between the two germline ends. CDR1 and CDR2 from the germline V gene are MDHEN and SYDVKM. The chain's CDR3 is CASSPWGGQTNTEAFF. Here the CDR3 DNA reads TGTGCCAGCAGTCCCTGGGGGGGCCAGACGAACACTGAAGCTTTCTTT.

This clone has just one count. CDR3 sequence: CASSAGDRREGGYTF. For the CDR3, the DNA is TGTGCCAGCAGCGCGGGGGACAGGCGAGAGGGTGGCTACACCTTC. The V gene is TRBV7-6, the J gene TRBJ1-2; 8 nucleotides line up with TRBD1. The CDR3 is made up of 15 amino acids. After removal of 5 bases from V and 7 bases from J, the junction contained 12 bases not matched to a gene. CDR1 is SGHVS and CDR2 is FNYEAQ in the germline V gene.

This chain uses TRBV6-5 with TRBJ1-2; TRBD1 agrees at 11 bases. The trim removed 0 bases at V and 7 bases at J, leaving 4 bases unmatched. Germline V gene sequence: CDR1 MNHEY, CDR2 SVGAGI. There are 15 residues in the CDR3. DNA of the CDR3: TGTGCCAGCAGTTACTCCTCCGGGACAGGGGGTGGCTACACCTTC. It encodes CASSYSSGTGGGYTF.

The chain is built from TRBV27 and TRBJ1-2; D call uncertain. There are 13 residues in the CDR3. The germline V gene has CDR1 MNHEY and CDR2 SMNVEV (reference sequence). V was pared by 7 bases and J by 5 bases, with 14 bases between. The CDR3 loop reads CASTQRPGYGYTF. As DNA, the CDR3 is TGTGCCAGCACCCAAAGGCCCGGGTATGGCTACACCTTC.

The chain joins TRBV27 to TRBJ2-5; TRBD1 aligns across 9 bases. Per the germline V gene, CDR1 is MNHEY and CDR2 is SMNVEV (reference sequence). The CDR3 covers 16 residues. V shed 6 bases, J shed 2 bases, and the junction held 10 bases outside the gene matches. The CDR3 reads CASRYHSDRGQETQYF. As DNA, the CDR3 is TGTGCCAGCAGATACCATTCGGACAGGGGACAAGAGACCCAGTACTTC.

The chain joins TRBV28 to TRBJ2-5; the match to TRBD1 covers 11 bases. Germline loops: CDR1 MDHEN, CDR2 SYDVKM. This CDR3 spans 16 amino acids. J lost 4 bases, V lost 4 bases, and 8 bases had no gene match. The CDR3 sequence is CASSSRDRGVGETQYF. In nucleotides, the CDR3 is TGTGCCAGCAGTTCGCGGGACAGGGGGGTCGGAGAGACCCAGTACTTC.

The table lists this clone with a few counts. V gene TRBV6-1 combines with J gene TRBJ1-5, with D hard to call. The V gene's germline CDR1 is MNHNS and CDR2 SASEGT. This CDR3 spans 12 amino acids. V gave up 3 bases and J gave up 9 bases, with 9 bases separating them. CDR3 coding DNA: TGTGCCAGCAGTGAGGGAGTGCGGCCCCAGCATTTT. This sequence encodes CASSEGVRPQHF.

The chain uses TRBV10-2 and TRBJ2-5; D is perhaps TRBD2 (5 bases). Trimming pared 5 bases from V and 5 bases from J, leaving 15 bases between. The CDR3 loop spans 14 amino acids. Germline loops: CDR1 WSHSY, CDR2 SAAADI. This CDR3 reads CASSLGAGSETQYF. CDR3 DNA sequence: TGCGCCAGCAGTTTGGGAGCCGGGTCGGAGACCCAGTACTTC.

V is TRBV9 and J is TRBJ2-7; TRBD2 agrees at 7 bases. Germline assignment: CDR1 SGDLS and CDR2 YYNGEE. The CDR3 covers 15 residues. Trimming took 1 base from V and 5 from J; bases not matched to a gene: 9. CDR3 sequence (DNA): TGTGCCAGCAGCGTAAGAGCGGGACCAGTCGACGAGCAGTACTTC. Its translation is CASSVRAGPVDEQYF.

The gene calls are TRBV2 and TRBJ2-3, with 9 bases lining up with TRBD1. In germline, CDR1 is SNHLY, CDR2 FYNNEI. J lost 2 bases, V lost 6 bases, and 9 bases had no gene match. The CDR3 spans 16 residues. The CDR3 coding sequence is TGTGCCAGCAGGTCCGGGACAGGGTCCTTCACAGATACGCAGTATTTT. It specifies CASRSGTGSFTDTQYF.

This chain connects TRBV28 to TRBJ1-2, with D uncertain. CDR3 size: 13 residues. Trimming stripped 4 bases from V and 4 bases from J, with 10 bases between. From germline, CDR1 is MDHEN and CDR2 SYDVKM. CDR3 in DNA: TGTGCCAGCAGTTGGGCCTTACTCTATGGCTACACCTTC. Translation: CASSWALLYGYTF.

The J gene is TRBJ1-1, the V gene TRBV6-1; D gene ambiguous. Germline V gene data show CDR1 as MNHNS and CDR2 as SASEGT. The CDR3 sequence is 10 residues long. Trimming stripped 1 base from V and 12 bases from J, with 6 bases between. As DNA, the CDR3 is TGTGCCAGCAGTGAAGGGCCGTCTTTCTTT. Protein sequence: CASSEGPSFF.

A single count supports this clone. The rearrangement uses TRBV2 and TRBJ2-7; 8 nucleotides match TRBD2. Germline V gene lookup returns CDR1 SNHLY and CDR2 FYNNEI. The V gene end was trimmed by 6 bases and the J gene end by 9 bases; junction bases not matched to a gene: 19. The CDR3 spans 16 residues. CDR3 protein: CASSQGVGLARLGQYF. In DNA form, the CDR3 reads TGTGCCAGCAGCCAAGGGGTCGGACTAGCTCGTTTAGGGCAGTACTTC.

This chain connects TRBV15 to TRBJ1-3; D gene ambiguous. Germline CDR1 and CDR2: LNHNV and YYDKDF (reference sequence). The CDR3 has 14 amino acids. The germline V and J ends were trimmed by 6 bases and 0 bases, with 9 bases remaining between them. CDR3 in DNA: TGTGCCACCAGTGGCTCGATCTCTGGAAACACCATATATTTT. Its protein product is CATSGSISGNTIYF.

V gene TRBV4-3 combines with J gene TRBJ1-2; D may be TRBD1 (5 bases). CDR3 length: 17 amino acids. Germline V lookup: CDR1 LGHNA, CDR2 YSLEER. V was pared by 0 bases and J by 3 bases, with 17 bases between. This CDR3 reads CASSQDGAGIPHYGYTF. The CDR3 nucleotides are TGCGCCAGCAGCCAAGATGGGGCAGGGATCCCCCACTATGGCTACACCTTC.

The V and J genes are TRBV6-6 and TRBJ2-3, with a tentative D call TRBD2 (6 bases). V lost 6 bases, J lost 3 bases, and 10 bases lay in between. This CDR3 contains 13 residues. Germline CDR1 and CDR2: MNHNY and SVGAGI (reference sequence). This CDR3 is CASRRDSTDTQYF. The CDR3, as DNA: TGTGCCAGCAGGCGGGACTCTACAGATACGCAGTATTTT.

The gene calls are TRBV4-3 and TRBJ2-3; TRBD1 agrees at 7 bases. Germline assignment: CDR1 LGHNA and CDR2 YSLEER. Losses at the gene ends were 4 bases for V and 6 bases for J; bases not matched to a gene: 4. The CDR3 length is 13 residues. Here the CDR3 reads CASSRDRADTQYF. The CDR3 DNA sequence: TGCGCCAGCAGCCGCGACAGGGCGGATACGCAGTATTTT.

CDR3 sequence (DNA): TGTGCCAGCAGTCAACAGGGGAGTTCTGGAAACACCATATATTTT. Protein sequence: CASSQQGSSGNTIYF. V gene TRBV6-5 combines with J gene TRBJ1-3, with 7 bases lining up with TRBD1. V shed 5 bases, J shed 1 base, and the junction held 5 bases outside the gene matches. The CDR3 covers 15 residues. In germline, CDR1 is MNHEY, CDR2 SVGAGI.

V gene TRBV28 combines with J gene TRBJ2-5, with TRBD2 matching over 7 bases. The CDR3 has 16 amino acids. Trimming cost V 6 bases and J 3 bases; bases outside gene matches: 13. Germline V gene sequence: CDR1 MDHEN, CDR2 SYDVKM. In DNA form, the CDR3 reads TGTGCCAGCAGCCCTCGCTACCTTGCGGGGGAAGAGACCCAGTACTTC. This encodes CASSPRYLAGEETQYF.

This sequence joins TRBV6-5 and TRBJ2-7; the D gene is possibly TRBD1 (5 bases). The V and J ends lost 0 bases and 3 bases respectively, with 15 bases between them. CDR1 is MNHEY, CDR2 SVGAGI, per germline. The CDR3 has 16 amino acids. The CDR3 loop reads CASSYSSLGESYEQYF. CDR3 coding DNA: TGTGCCAGCAGTTACTCGTCGCTAGGGGAAAGCTACGAGCAGTACTTC.

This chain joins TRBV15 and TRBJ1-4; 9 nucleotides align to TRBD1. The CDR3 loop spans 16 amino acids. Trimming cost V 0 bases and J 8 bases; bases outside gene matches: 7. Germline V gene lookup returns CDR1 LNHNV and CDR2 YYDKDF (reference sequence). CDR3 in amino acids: CATSRDLGQGWEKLFF. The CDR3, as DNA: TGTGCCACCAGCAGAGATTTGGGACAGGGTTGGGAAAAACTGTTTTTT. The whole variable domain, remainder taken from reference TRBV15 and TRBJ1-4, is DAMVIQNPRYQVTQFGKPVTLSCSQTLNHNVMYWYQQKSSQAPKLLFHYYDKDFNNEADTPDNFQSRRPNTSFCFLDIRSPGLGDTAMYLCATSRDLGQGWEKLFFGSGTQLSVL.